The text below deals with one TCR beta chain. Its cognate antigen is unknown. From the 5' RACE reads, TCRdb called clonotypes with MiXCR, one entry per CDR3 protein. The sample lists about 750,000 distinct CDR3 sequences; around 17% were seen once. This sample is part of a study of CD8 T cells in ankylosing spondylitis. The study's findings and limits: Among TCR beta sequences, a motif of several highly homologous variants appeared characteristic of ankylosing spondylitis blood.

The CDR3 is 14 amino acids. Germline V gene data show CDR1 as SGHTA and CDR2 as FQGTGA. V was clipped by 5 bases and J by 7 bases, with 14 bases between them. V is TRBV7-3 and J is TRBJ2-2, with unresolved D. The sample was blood, either unsorted or a sorted T cell fraction (not recorded which). The receptor was isolated from a male donor with ankylosing spondylitis. The CDR3 loop reads CASSLTAGGGELFF. The CDR3 nucleotides are TGTGCCAGCAGCCTTACGGCCGGCGGCGGGGAGCTGTTTTTT.